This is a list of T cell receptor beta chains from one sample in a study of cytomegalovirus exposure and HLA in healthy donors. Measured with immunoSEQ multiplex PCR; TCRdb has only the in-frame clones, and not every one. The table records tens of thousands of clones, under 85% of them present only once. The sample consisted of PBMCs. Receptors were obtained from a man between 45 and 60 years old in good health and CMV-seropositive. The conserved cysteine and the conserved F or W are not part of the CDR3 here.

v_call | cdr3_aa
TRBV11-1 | ASSPSRTDRYTQY
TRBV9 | ASSSQGSSSYEQY
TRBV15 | ATSRPYDRSGSNEQF
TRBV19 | ASSPNGGGFDEQF
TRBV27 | ASGLTSGTRNEQF
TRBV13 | ASSLGQGNTEAF
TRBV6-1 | ASSQRGTDTQY
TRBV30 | AWGGRGSVGNQPQH
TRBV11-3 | ASSVQGARNIQY
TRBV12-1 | ASSFFASGGPPSYNEQF